Shown below are 3 T cell receptor beta chains from a single sample sequenced in a study of CD8+CD57+ T cells in acquired aplastic anemia. Profiling of TCR beta VDJ combinations and CDR3 sequences used genomic DNA as template. TCRdb called the reads again in MiXCR, with one record for every CDR3 protein. This table holds 250,000 or so distinct CDR3 sequences, around 45% found once. CD8+CD57+ cell expansion, shown by flow cytometry, had occurred in the patients selected for sequencing. The sample taken for sequencing was sorted CD4+, CD8+, or CD8+CD57+ T cells (not recorded which) from PBMCs. These receptors were obtained from a human donor with aplastic anemia.

V and J are TRBV12-3 or TRBV12-4 and TRBJ2-7, with 8 bases that match TRBD1. With 5 bases clipped from V and 10 bases from J, the junction kept 10 bases outside the gene matches. The CDR3 totals 13 residues. The CDR3 nucleotides are TGTGCCAGCAGTCCCTCCGAGGGACAGGTCCAGTACTTC. Translation gives CASSPSEGQVQYF.

Ten or more counts support this clonotype. This rearrangement joins TRBV27 to TRBJ1-5, with D perhaps TRBD1 (5 bases). CDR1 and CDR2 from the germline V gene are MNHEY and SMNVEV (reference sequence). V was cut by 3 bases and J by 2 bases, with 11 bases left in between. The CDR3 length is 15 residues. CDR3 amino acids: CASSLTTGGNQPQHF. The CDR3 nucleotides are TGTGCCAGCAGTTTGACGACGGGGGGCAATCAGCCCCAGCATTTT.

This clonotype was seen only a few times. V gene TRBV12-5 combines with J gene TRBJ2-7, with TRBD1 matching 8 bases. The germline V gene encodes CDR1 LGHNT and CDR2 FRNRAP. The CDR3 loop spans 15 amino acids. J lost 0 bases, V lost 1 base, and 2 bases had no gene match. The CDR3 loop reads CASGLGTGSSYEQYF. Written as DNA, the CDR3 is TGTGCTAGTGGTTTGGGGACAGGGAGCTCCTACGAGCAGTACTTC. The full variable domain, rest sourced from reference TRBV12-5 and TRBJ2-7, is DARVTQTPRHKVTEMGQEVTMRCQPILGHNTVFWYRQTMMQGLELLAYFRNRAPLDDSGMPKDRFSAEMPDATLATLKIQPSEPRDSAVYFCASGLGTGSSYEQYFGPGTRLTVT.